The present entry profiles one T cell receptor (beta chain) with its context. The CDR3 extends over 14 amino acids. CDR1 is MNHEY, CDR2 SVGAGI, per germline. V was clipped by 2 bases and J by 6 bases, with 10 bases between them. The table came from immunoSEQ multiplex PCR; TCRdb's copy has only in-frame clones and leaves some out. Of tens of thousands of clones listed, approximately 79% are singletons. The data stem from a study of blood T cell repertoires in COVID-19. On the study more broadly: PBMCs, B-cell-depleted T cells, or T cells were the source of the cDNA or gDNA that made up the material.

The sequenced material came from peripheral blood. The receptor's source is a man aged 55-75 years with acute or convalescent COVID-19. The chain has TRBV6-5 and TRBJ1-4; the D gene is possibly TRBD1 (6 bases). The CDR3 is CASSYARGYEKLFF. Written as DNA, the CDR3 is TGTGCCAGCAGTTACGCCAGGGGATATGAAAAACTGTTTTTT.